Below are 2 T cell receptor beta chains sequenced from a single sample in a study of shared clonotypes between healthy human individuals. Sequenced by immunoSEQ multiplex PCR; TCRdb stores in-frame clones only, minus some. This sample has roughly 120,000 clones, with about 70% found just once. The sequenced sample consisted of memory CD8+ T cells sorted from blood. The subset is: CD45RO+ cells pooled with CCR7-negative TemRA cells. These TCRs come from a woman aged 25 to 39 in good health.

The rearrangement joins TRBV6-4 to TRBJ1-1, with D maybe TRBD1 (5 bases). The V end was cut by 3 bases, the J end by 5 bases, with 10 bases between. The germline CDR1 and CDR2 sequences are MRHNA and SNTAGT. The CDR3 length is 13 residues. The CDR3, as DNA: TGTGCCAGCAGTGATCGGGACTCTACTGAAGCTTTCTTT. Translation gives CASSDRDSTEAFF.

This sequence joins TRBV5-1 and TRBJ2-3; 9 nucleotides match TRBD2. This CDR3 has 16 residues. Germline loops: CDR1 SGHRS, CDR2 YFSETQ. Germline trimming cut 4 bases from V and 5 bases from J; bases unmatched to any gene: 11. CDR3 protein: CASSRRGGRAEDTQYF. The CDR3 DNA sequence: TGCGCCAGCAGCCGTCGTGGCGGGAGGGCGGAAGATACGCAGTATTTT. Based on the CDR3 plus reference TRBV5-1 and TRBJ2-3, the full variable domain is KAGVTQTPRYLIKTRGQQVTLSCSPISGHRSVSWYQQTPGQGLQFLFEYFSETQRNKGNFPGRFSGRQFSNSRSEMNVSTLELGDSALYLCASSRRGGRAEDTQYFGPGTRLTVL.